This TCR beta chain appears in the sequencing data of a study of T cell repertoires in cytomegalovirus infection. For the study at large: Public TCR beta signatures provided an indication of both CMV infection and a matching HLA type.

The CDR3 has 14 amino acids. The germline gives CDR1 SGHTA, CDR2 FQGNSA. Trimming took off 5 bases at V and 2 bases at J, with 10 bases between the two ends. This clonotype was seen a single time. In this CDR3 the conserved last residue, phenylalanine or tryptophan, is missing, so a read error is likely. TCRdb passed the reads through MiXCR, listing each CDR3 protein once. The sample has around 740,000 distinct CDR3 sequences; roughly a third are singletons. The genes are TRBV7-2 and TRBJ2-4; D is undetermined. The sequenced sample was PBMCs. The sequence derives from a human donor in good health (CMV status not recorded). Some clones in this sample may be carry-over from other donors' samples. Here the CDR3 reads CASSRAGPKNIQYL. In nucleotides, the CDR3 is TGTGCCAGCAGCCGCGCTGGCCCCAAAAACATTCAGTACTTA.